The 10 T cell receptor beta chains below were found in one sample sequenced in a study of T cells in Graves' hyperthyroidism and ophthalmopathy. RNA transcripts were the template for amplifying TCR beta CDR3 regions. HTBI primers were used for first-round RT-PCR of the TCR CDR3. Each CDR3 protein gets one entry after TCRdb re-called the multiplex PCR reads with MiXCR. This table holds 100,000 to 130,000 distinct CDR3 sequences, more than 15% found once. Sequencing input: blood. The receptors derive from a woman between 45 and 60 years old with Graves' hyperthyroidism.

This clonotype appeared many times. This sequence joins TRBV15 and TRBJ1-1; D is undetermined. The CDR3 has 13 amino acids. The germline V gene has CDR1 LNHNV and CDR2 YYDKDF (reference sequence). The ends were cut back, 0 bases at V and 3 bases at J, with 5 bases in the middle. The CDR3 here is CATSREGYTEAFF. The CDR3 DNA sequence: TGTGCCACCAGCAGAGAAGGTTACACTGAAGCTTTCTTT. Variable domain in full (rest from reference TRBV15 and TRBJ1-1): DAMVIQNPRYQVTQFGKPVTLSCSQTLNHNVMYWYQQKSSQAPKLLFHYYDKDFNNEADTPDNFQSRRPNTSFCFLDIRSPGLGDTAMYLCATSREGYTEAFFGQGTRLTVV.

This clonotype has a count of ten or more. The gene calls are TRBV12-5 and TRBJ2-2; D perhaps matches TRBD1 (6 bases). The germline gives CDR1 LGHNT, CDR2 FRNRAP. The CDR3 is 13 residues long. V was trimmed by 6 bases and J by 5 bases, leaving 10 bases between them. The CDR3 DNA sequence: TGTGCTAGTGGGCACAGGGTAACCGGGGAGCTGTTTTTT. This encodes CASGHRVTGELFF.

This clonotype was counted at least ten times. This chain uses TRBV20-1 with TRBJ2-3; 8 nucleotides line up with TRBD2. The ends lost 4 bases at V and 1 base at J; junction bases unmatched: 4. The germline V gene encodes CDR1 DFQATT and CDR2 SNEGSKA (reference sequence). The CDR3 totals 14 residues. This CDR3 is CSATRAGGTDTQYF. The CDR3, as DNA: TGCAGTGCTACTCGAGCGGGAGGCACAGATACGCAGTATTTT.

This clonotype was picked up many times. CDR3 sequence: CSAPTRTTEAFF. CDR3 DNA sequence: TGCAGTGCTCCAACTCGGACGACTGAAGCTTTCTTT. The chain is built from TRBV20-1 and TRBJ1-1; D is unclear. Germline loops: CDR1 DFQATT, CDR2 SNEGSKA (reference sequence). The CDR3 runs 12 residues. V was cut by 5 bases and J by 5 bases, with 12 bases left in between.

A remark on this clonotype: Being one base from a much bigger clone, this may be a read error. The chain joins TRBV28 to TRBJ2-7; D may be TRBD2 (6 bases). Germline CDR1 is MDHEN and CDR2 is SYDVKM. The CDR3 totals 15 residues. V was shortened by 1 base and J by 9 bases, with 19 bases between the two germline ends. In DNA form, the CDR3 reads TGTGCCAGCAGTTTATCAAGGGCGTCGCGGGACGGGCAGTACTTC. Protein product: CASSLSRASRDGQYF.

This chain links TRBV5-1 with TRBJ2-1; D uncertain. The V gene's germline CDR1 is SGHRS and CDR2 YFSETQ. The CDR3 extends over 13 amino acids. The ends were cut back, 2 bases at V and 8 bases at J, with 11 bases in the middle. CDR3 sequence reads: CASSFEGLDEQFF. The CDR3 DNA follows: TGCGCCAGCAGCTTTGAAGGGTTGGATGAGCAGTTCTTC.

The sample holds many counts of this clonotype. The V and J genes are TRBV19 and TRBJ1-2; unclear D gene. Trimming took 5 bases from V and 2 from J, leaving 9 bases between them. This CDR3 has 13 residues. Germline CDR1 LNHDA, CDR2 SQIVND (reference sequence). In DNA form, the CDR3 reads TGTGCCAGTAGTCCAAGACCGAACTATGGCTACACCTTC. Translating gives CASSPRPNYGYTF.

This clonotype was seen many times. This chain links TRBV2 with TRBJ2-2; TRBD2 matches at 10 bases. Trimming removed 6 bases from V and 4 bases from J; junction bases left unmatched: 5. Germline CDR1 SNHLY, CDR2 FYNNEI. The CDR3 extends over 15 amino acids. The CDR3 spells CASRELAGTTGELFF. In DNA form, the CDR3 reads TGTGCCAGCAGGGAACTAGCGGGGACCACCGGGGAGCTGTTTTTT.

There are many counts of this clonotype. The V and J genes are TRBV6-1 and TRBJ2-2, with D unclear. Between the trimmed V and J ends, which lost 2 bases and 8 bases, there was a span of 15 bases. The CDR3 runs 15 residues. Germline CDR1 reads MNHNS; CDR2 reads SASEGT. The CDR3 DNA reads TGTGCCAGCAGTGAACGCGTAGGTTGGCCGGGGGAGCTGTTTTTT. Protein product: CASSERVGWPGELFF.

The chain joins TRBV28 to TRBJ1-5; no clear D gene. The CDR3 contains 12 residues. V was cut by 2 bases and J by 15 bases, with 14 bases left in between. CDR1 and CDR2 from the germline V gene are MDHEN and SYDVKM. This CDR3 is CASSLEAEMLHF. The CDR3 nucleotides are TGTGCCAGCAGTTTAGAGGCAGAAATGTTGCATTTT.